These T cell receptor beta chains were read from a single sample in a study of CD8 T cells in acute hepatitis C reinfection. The data were produced by immunoSEQ multiplex PCR, yet TCRdb's version contains in-frame clones alone and is incomplete. The table has around 450 clones, approximately 48% seen once. The source material was HCV NS3-1073 tetramer-sorted CD8+ T cells from PBMCs, sampled during acute infection. The receptors stem from a man aged 25-45 years with chronic hepatitis C. The CDR3 runs from the conserved cysteine through the conserved F or W. The order of the fields is V gene, clone size, J gene, D gene, CDR3 protein, CDR3 DNA. A D gene is named only where the DNA matches it firmly. For some rows the clone size is stated as once, few or many, or as a class when expanded; others skip it.

>TRBV9|few|TRBJ1-4|NA
CASSVEGTTATNEKLFF
TGTGCCAGCAGCGTAGAGGGCACTACTGCAACTAATGAAAAACTGTTTTTT
>TRBV27|NA|TRBJ2-7|NA
CASSRGGYPSYEQYF
TGTGCCAGCAGTAGGGGGGGCTACCCCTCCTACGAGCAGTACTTC
>TRBV27|NA|TRBJ2-5|NA
CASSLQLGLATRETQYF
TGTGCCAGCAGTTTACAACTGGGGTTAGCCACCCGGGAGACCCAGTACTTC
>TRBV6-5|NA|TRBJ2-7|TRBD1
CASATRDRLFEQYF
TGTGCCAGCGCAACCCGGGACAGGTTGTTTGAGCAGTACTTC
>TRBV7-9|NA|TRBJ2-2|NA
CASSQEPGAPNTGELFF
TGTGCCAGCAGCCAAGAGCCAGGGGCTCCGAACACCGGGGAGCTGTTTTTT
>TRBV27|large|TRBJ1-6|TRBD1
CASSFGPGQGGSPLHF
TGTGCCAGCAGTTTTGGACCGGGACAGGGTGGTTCACCCCTCCACTTT
>TRBV10-3|once|TRBJ2-5|TRBD2
CAISEPVLSGGYQETQYF
TGTGCCATCAGTGAGCCAGTTCTTAGCGGGGGGTACCAAGAGACCCAGTACTTC
>TRBV4-2|few|TRBJ2-4|NA
CASSQEMDPKWGIQYF
TGTGCCAGCAGCCAAGAGATGGACCCTAAGTGGGGCATTCAGTACTTC
>TRBV9|NA|TRBJ2-1|TRBD1
CASSWTGGNEQFF
TGTGCCAGCAGTTGGACAGGGGGCAATGAGCAGTTCTTC
>TRBV13|few|TRBJ1-2|TRBD1
CASSYSQGDYGYTF
TGTGCCAGCAGTTATTCCCAGGGGGACTATGGCTACACCTTC
>TRBV4-3|NA|TRBJ2-1|TRBD2
CASSQEPPHTSGGGDEQFF
TGCGCCAGCAGCCAAGAACCCCCCCACACTAGCGGGGGAGGTGATGAGCAGTTCTTC
>TRBV15|once|TRBJ2-2|NA
CATSSFRHRELFF
TGTGCCACCAGCAGCTTTAGGCACCGGGAGCTGTTTTTT
>TRBV29-1|large|TRBJ2-7|NA
CSADLHGGHYEQYF
TGCAGCGCAGATCTCCACGGGGGCCACTACGAGCAGTACTTC
>TRBV11-2|NA|TRBJ2-7|NA
CASSYRVDSYEQYF
TGTGCCAGCAGCTACCGGGTCGACTCCTACGAGCAGTACTTC
>TRBV7-3|NA|TRBJ2-3|NA
CASGTRNTDTQYF
TGTGCCAGCGGGACCCGGAACACAGATACGCAGTATTTT
>TRBV6-6|NA|TRBJ2-5|NA
CASSYSMTQYF
TGTGCCAGCAGTTACTCCATGACCCAGTACTTC
>TRBV10-3|NA|TRBJ1-1|TRBD1
CAISESGTGVTEAFF
TGTGCCATCAGTGAGTCCGGGACAGGGGTTACTGAAGCTTTCTTT
>TRBV10-2|NA|TRBJ2-1|NA
CASSLALALPGNEQFF
TGCGCCAGCAGCCTCGCCCTAGCTCTCCCCGGGAATGAGCAGTTCTTC
>TRBV10-1|few|TRBJ2-3|TRBD2
CASCTSGTDTQYF
TGCGCCAGCTGTACTAGCGGCACAGATACGCAGTATTTT
>TRBV12-1|NA|TRBJ2-6|NA
CASSSTIGQSRANVLTF
TGTGCCAGCAGCTCGACCATAGGACAAAGTCGGGCCAACGTCCTGACTTTC
>TRBV12-5|NA|TRBJ2-1|NA
CASGWDTQGYEQFF
TGTGCTAGTGGTTGGGACACTCAGGGTTATGAGCAGTTCTTC
>TRBV7-6|NA|TRBJ1-6|TRBD1
CASSPTGVDSPLHF
TGTGCCAGCAGCCCAACAGGGGTTGATTCACCCCTCCACTTT
>TRBV5-4|NA|TRBJ1-4|NA
CASSPARDEKLFF
TGTGCCAGCAGCCCAGCAAGAGATGAAAAACTGTTTTTT
>TRBV5-8|NA|TRBJ1-4|NA
CASSPARDEKLFF
TGTGCCAGCAGCCCAGCAAGAGATGAAAAACTGTTTTTT